Listed below are T cell receptor beta chains from one sample, sequenced in a study of blood T cell repertoires in COVID-19. The data were produced by immunoSEQ multiplex PCR, yet TCRdb's version contains in-frame clones alone and is incomplete. This table holds around 210,000 clones, approximately 85% found once. The sample comprised peripheral blood. These receptors were obtained from a man aged 50 to 60 with COVID-19, enrolled during active disease. The CDR3 runs from the conserved cysteine through the conserved F or W. D genes are given only for firm matches. Some rows have no size entry. The others give once, few or many, or a class for an expanded clone.

CASSLVTDTQYF TGCGCCAGCAGCTTGGTAACAGATACGCAGTATTTT . . TRBJ2-3 TRBV5-1
CAIKLEGVASEQYF TGTGCCATCAAATTGGAAGGGGTAGCCTCCGAGCAGTACTTC . . TRBJ2-7 TRBV10-3
CASSFLTSGTTGELFF TGTGCCAGCAGCTTCCTCACCTCAGGTACCACCGGGGAGCTGTTTTTT . . TRBJ2-2 TRBV5-4
CASSLDSLNEKLFF TGTGCCAGCAGTTTGGACAGCCTTAATGAAAAACTGTTTTTT . once TRBJ1-4 TRBV2
CASSYSASEQYF TGTGCCAGCAGTTACTCTGCCAGCGAGCAGTACTTC . . TRBJ2-7 TRBV6-2/TRBV6-3
CASSSPIGERNGYTF TGTGCCAGCAGCTCTCCGATAGGAGAGAGGAATGGCTACACCTTC . . TRBJ1-2 TRBV7-9
CASSSPSASTDTQYF TGCGCCAGCAGCTCACCCAGCGCTAGCACAGATACGCAGTATTTT . once TRBJ2-3 TRBV5-1
CASSQELLTSFHNEQFF TGTGCCAGCAGCCAAGAACTACTTACCTCTTTCCACAATGAGCAGTTCTTC . . TRBJ2-1 TRBV3-1/TRBV3-2
CASRDITGELFF TGCGCCAGCAGGGACATCACCGGGGAGCTGTTTTTT . . TRBJ2-2 TRBV10-1
CASSETGDGTEAFF TGTGCCAGCAGCGAAACAGGGGACGGCACTGAAGCTTTCTTT TRBD1 . TRBJ1-1 TRBV14
CAWSEVRTDYGYTF TGTGCCTGGAGTGAGGTGAGGACAGACTATGGCTACACCTTC . . TRBJ1-2 TRBV30
CASSRRQVYNEQFF TGTGCCAGCAGTAGGCGCCAGGTGTACAATGAGCAGTTCTTC . . TRBJ2-1 TRBV28
CASSQGFGHPGEQYF TGTGCCAGCAGCCAAGGTTTCGGACACCCCGGCGAGCAGTACTTC . . TRBJ2-7 TRBV3-1/TRBV3-2
CASSSGSGTGGWIQYF TGCGCCAGCAGCTCGGGGTCCGGGACAGGGGGCTGGATTCAGTACTTC TRBD1 . TRBJ2-4 TRBV5-1
CASRRDRDRTGELFF TGTGCCAGCAGGCGGGACAGGGATCGGACCGGGGAGCTGTTTTTT TRBD1 . TRBJ2-2 TRBV7-2
CASSYPGTAGELFF TGTGCCAGCAGTTACCCCGGGACAGCCGGGGAGCTGTTTTTT TRBD1 . TRBJ2-2 TRBV6-2/TRBV6-3
CASSLDWAIRSEQYF TGTGCCAGCAGCTTAGATTGGGCTATTCGCTCGGAGCAGTACTTC . . TRBJ2-7 TRBV7-2
CASSPSLGGHETQYF TGTGCCAGTAGTCCTTCGCTGGGAGGGCATGAGACCCAGTACTTC TRBD2 . TRBJ2-5 TRBV19
CASSEDRSGTEAFF TGTGCCAGCAGTGAAGACAGGTCGGGCACTGAAGCTTTCTTT . . TRBJ1-1 TRBV2
CSASPRGLSGANVLTF TGCAGTGCTAGTCCGAGGGGGTTGTCTGGGGCCAACGTCCTGACTTTC . . TRBJ2-6 TRBV20-1
CASSRTAQETQYF TGTGCCAGCAGTCGGACAGCCCAAGAGACCCAGTACTTC . . TRBJ2-5 TRBV6-2/TRBV6-3
CASSPGAGGEKLFF TGTGCCAGCTCACCCGGGGCAGGGGGCGAAAAACTGTTTTTT TRBD1 . TRBJ1-4 TRBV18
CASKTFRGAEAFF TGTGCCAGCAAGACTTTCAGGGGTGCTGAAGCTTTCTTT . once TRBJ1-1 TRBV11-1
CASSGRGEETQYF TGTGCCAGCAGCGGACGGGGTGAGGAGACCCAGTACTTC . . TRBJ2-5 TRBV6-5
CASRGQGATNEKLFF TGCGCCAGCAGAGGACAGGGGGCAACTAATGAAAAACTGTTTTTT TRBD1 . TRBJ1-4 TRBV5-1
CASSPGGRGTEAFF TGTGCCAGCAGCCCAGGGGGCCGGGGCACTGAAGCTTTCTTT TRBD1 . TRBJ1-1 TRBV5-6
CASSQEDYSGANVLTF TGCGCCAGCAGCCAAGAGGACTACTCTGGGGCCAACGTCCTGACTTTC . few TRBJ2-6 TRBV4-3
CATSATVQETQYF TGTGCCACCAGTGCAACAGTGCAAGAGACCCAGTACTTC . . TRBJ2-5 TRBV24-1
CASSSLSGGQETQYF TGTGCCAGCAGCTCGCTTAGCGGGGGGCAAGAGACCCAGTACTTC TRBD2 once TRBJ2-5 TRBV7-8
CASSLEGWGTEAFF TGTGCCAGCAGCTTAGAGGGGTGGGGCACTGAAGCTTTCTTT . . TRBJ1-1 TRBV7-9
CASSQGNEQYF TGCGCCAGCAGCCAAGGTAACGAGCAGTACTTC . . TRBJ2-7 TRBV4-1
CATQGGPTYGYTF TGTGCCACCCAGGGAGGACCTACCTATGGCTACACCTTC . . TRBJ1-2 TRBV24-1
CASSNQGALEKLFF TGTGCCAGCAGCAACCAGGGGGCGCTTGAAAAACTGTTTTTT TRBD1 . TRBJ1-4 TRBV5-4
CSVEGSVNYGYTF TGCAGCGTTGAAGGTTCCGTTAACTATGGCTACACCTTC . . TRBJ1-2 TRBV29-1
CAWSPPDRSSYEQYF TGTGCCTGGAGTCCCCCGGACAGGAGCTCCTACGAGCAGTACTTC TRBD1 . TRBJ2-7 TRBV30
CASSEALPSYNSPLHF TGTGCCAGCAGTGAAGCGCTACCCTCCTATAATTCACCCCTCCACTTT . few TRBJ1-6 TRBV2
CSVSQGASNQPQHF TGCAGCGTCTCCCAGGGGGCTAGCAATCAGCCCCAGCATTTT TRBD1 . TRBJ1-5 TRBV29-1
CSVDTQNYGYTF TGCAGCGTTGACACACAGAACTATGGCTACACCTTC . . TRBJ1-2 TRBV29-1
CASSLSARQHEAFF TGTGCCAGCAGTTTATCAGCCAGGCAGCACGAAGCTTTCTTT . . TRBJ1-1 TRBV27
CASSPPQATYEQYF TGTGCCAGCAGCCCACCACAGGCTACCTACGAGCAGTACTTC . . TRBJ2-7 TRBV6-5
CATSRDSGVTYSYNEQFF TGTGCCACCAGCAGAGATTCGGGAGTCACATACTCCTACAATGAGCAGTTCTTC . . TRBJ2-1 TRBV15
CASSSRLAVSYEQYF TGTGCCAGCAGCTCACGACTAGCGGTTTCCTACGAGCAGTACTTC TRBD2 once TRBJ2-7 TRBV11-2
CASSPSTSGGPGDIQYF TGTGCCAGTAGTCCCTCGACTAGCGGGGGGCCGGGGGACATTCAGTACTTC TRBD2 . TRBJ2-4 TRBV19
CASSLFITTGGPNIQYF TGTGCCAGCAGCCTATTCATCACCACGGGGGGGCCGAACATTCAGTACTTC TRBD2 once TRBJ2-4 TRBV13
CASSLESYSGNTIYF TGTGCCAGCAGTTTAGAGAGCTACTCTGGAAACACCATATATTTT . . TRBJ1-3 TRBV28
CASGRTSGFTDTQYF TGTGCCAGCGGGAGGACTAGCGGCTTCACAGATACGCAGTATTTT TRBD2 . TRBJ2-3 TRBV6-5
CASSRRGRNTDTQYF TGTGCCAGCAGCCGAAGGGGGCGGAACACAGATACGCAGTATTTT TRBD1 once TRBJ2-3 TRBV14
CASSVRDRGHGNTIYF TGTGCCAGCAGCGTTCGGGACAGGGGGCATGGAAACACCATATATTTT TRBD1 . TRBJ1-3 TRBV11-1
CASSQHGGAITGELFF TGTGCCAGCAGCCAACATGGGGGGGCGATCACCGGGGAGCTGTTTTTT . once TRBJ2-2 TRBV9
CATSDFGNLRDRDSSGELFF TGTGCCACCAGTGATTTTGGGAACCTCCGGGACAGGGATTCGTCCGGGGAGCTGTTTTTT TRBD1 . TRBJ2-2 TRBV24-1
CASSERTPGGNSPLHF TGTGCCAGCAGCGAAAGAACACCCGGGGGAAATTCACCCCTCCACTTT . . TRBJ1-6 TRBV9
CASSYRQGGQPQHF TGTGCCAGCAGCTACCGCCAGGGTGGACAGCCCCAGCATTTT . . TRBJ1-5 TRBV7-8
CASSPPWTSGGGPLWETQYF TGTGCCAGCAGCCCACCCTGGACTAGCGGGGGGGGACCGCTTTGGGAGACCCAGTACTTC TRBD2 . TRBJ2-5 TRBV7-8
CASSFSGGLQETQYF TGTGCCAGCAGCTTTAGCGGGGGACTTCAAGAGACCCAGTACTTC TRBD2 . TRBJ2-5 TRBV5-8
CASSQAGANYGYTF TGTGCCAGCAGCCAAGCAGGGGCGAACTATGGCTACACCTTC . . TRBJ1-2 TRBV4-2
CASSLGGGVVVETQYF TGTGCCAGCAGCTTAGGCGGAGGGGTAGTCGTGGAGACCCAGTACTTC . many TRBJ2-5 TRBV7-9
CASSSQLTLEQYF TGTGCCAGCAGTTCACAGCTTACACTCGAGCAGTACTTC . . TRBJ2-7 TRBV12-3/TRBV12-4
CASSPDFETDTQYF TGTGCCAGCAGCCCCGACTTTGAAACAGATACGCAGTATTTT . . TRBJ2-3 TRBV5-4
CASSRRSGGPAGELFF TGTGCCAGCAGCCGTAGGAGCGGGGGTCCGGCCGGGGAGCTGTTTTTT TRBD2 . TRBJ2-2 TRBV7-9